The source of this TCR beta chain is a study of blood T cell repertoires in COVID-19. Measured with immunoSEQ multiplex PCR; TCRdb has only the in-frame clones, and not every one. In the table there are some 220,000 clones, 85% of which are singletons. The CDR3 has 13 residues. V gave up 6 bases and J gave up 6 bases, with 14 bases separating them. Germline assignment: CDR1 MNHEY and CDR2 SVGEGT. The clonotype comes from a woman in her 70s with COVID-19, enrolled during active disease. Sequencing was performed on peripheral blood. J is TRBJ1-2 and V is TRBV6-2 or TRBV6-3; maybe TRBD1 (6 bases). As DNA, the CDR3 is TGTGCCAGCAGCCCAGGGGAATGGAATGGCTACACCTTC. It translates to CASSPGEWNGYTF.